This T cell receptor (beta chain) originates from a study of naive and memory T cell subsets. Turning to this clonotype: The target antigen is unknown.

Points from the study as a whole: Possibly reflecting memory cells re-expressing CD45RA, a few larger clonotypes occurred in naive repertoires, especially CD8.

V lost 0 bases and J lost 8; bases outside the gene matches: 9. The CDR3 runs to 16 residues. CDR1 and CDR2 from the germline V gene are MNHEY and SVGEGT. Overnight CMV lysate stimulation of fresh PBMCs defined donor CMV status by CD4+ IFNgamma. Four subsets defined by CD45RA and CD27 were sorted after CD3, CD4, CD8 and live/dead staining. Two oligonucleotides, mixed equimolar, formed the beta constant-region primer covering TRBC1 and TRBC2. Nested alpha and beta constant-region primers with the SP2 primer drove four PCR rounds on ligated cDNA. A 12-nucleotide UMI and the SP2 primer were added to the cDNA 3' end by oligonucleotide ligation. In TCRdb, the UMI-ligation and nested PCR reads were re-called with MiXCR into one record per CDR3 protein. Altogether over 130,000 distinct CDR3 sequences are present, more than 15% being singletons, with the ten largest covering roughly 0.6%.

The chain is built from TRBV6-2 or TRBV6-3 and TRBJ1-2; 10 nucleotides line up with TRBD1. Sequenced sample: naive CD8+ T cells from blood. The sequence came from a human donor in good health. The CDR3 loop reads CASSYSSRTGGRGYTF. The CDR3 bases are TGTGCCAGCAGTTACTCGTCTCGGACAGGGGGAAGAGGCTACACCTTC.